These 26 T cell receptor beta chains were all obtained from the same sample, sequenced in a study of T cells in Graves' hyperthyroidism and ophthalmopathy. The investigators amplified TCR beta CDR3 regions from RNA transcripts. HTBI primers were the set used in a first-round RT-PCR of the TCR CDR3. TCRdb analysed the multiplex PCR reads with MiXCR anew, one entry per CDR3 protein. The sample holds around 600,000 distinct CDR3 sequences, 15% to 18% seen once. The sequenced sample was blood. Receptors originate from a woman between 25 and 40 years old with Graves' hyperthyroidism.

At least ten counts were recorded for this clonotype. This chain links TRBV19 with TRBJ1-1, with a tentative D call TRBD1 (5 bases). Trimming took off 5 bases at V and 4 bases at J, with 11 bases between the two ends. Germline V gene lookup returns CDR1 LNHDA and CDR2 SQIVND (reference sequence). The CDR3 has 13 residues. The CDR3 bases are TGTGCCAGTAGTCGGGGCTGGGGCACTGAAGCTTTCTTT. Its translation is CASSRGWGTEAFF.

This clonotype was counted many times. This chain joins TRBV6-1 and TRBJ1-2; possible D gene TRBD1, 5 bases. The V and J ends lost 7 bases and 3 bases respectively, with 18 bases between them. In germline, CDR1 is MNHNS, CDR2 SASEGT. This CDR3 region has 15 residues. CDR3 amino acids: CASTQGLTGYYGYTF. CDR3 coding DNA: TGTGCCAGCACCCAGGGCCTTACGGGATACTATGGCTACACCTTC.

This clonotype was observed a handful of times. V and J are TRBV10-3 and TRBJ2-7; TRBD2 might be the D (5 bases). V was clipped by 0 bases and J by 0 bases, with 6 bases between them. The CDR3 runs 14 residues. Germline V CDR1 and CDR2: ENHRY, SYGVKD. CDR3 in DNA: TGTGCCATCAGTGAGTCCCGGGGCTCCTACGAGCAGTACTTC. This encodes CAISESRGSYEQYF.

This clonotype was detected many times. The gene calls are TRBV24-1 and TRBJ2-1, with 11 bases aligning to TRBD2. V was clipped by 0 bases and J by 7 bases; unmatched bases: 4. The CDR3 runs to 16 residues. Germline values: CDR1 KGHDR, CDR2 SFDVKD. CDR3 protein: CATSDLTSGSRNEQFF. As DNA, the CDR3 is TGTGCCACCAGTGATTTGACTAGCGGGAGTCGTAATGAGCAGTTCTTC.

This clonotype was counted many times. The chain couples TRBV20-1 to TRBJ2-7; 10 bases are a match to TRBD2. The germline gives CDR1 DFQATT, CDR2 SNEGSKA (reference sequence). Unmatched junction bases numbered 11, after V lost 2 bases and J lost 7 bases. The CDR3 consists of 15 residues. DNA of the CDR3: TGCAGTGCTAGATCCGGGACTAGCGATCTTGATGAGCAGTACTTC. Amino acids: CSARSGTSDLDEQYF.

The sample holds many counts of this clonotype. CDR3 residues: CSARDGRGRGTEAFF. The CDR3 region has the DNA TGCAGTGCTAGAGATGGTAGGGGAAGGGGGACTGAAGCTTTCTTT. V and J are TRBV20-1 and TRBJ1-1; a possible D gene is TRBD1 (6 bases). CDR3 length: 15 amino acids. In germline, CDR1 is DFQATT, CDR2 SNEGSKA (reference sequence). V lost 0 bases and J 5 bases, leaving 16 bases between the germline ends.

To note about this clonotype: It may be a read error: a sequence one base away is much more abundant. The DNA for the CDR3 is TGCAGTGCCGTAGGGGGAGATACGCAGTATTTT. This encodes CSAVGGDTQYF. The rearrangement joins TRBV20-1 to TRBJ2-3, with D possibly being TRBD1 (6 bases). The CDR3 extends over 11 amino acids. CDR1 DFQATT and CDR2 SNEGSKA come from the germline V gene (reference sequence). V dropped 6 bases and J dropped 5 bases, with 9 bases sitting between them.

There are many counts of this clonotype. The rearrangement joins TRBV3-1 to TRBJ2-1, with a weak D call TRBD2 (6 bases). The CDR3 spans 15 residues. V lost 4 bases, J lost 8 bases, and 18 bases lay in between. Germline V gives CDR1 LGHDT, CDR2 YNNKEL (reference sequence). The CDR3 DNA sequence: TGTGCCAGCAGCCCCCGGTTAGCGGCGGTTTATGAGCAGTTCTTC. Its translation: CASSPRLAAVYEQFF.

Comments on this clonotype: A much larger clone sits a single nucleotide away, making a read error possible. This chain connects TRBV18 to TRBJ2-7, with a weak D call TRBD2 (5 bases). The CDR3 contains 14 residues. From germline, CDR1 is KGHSH and CDR2 LQKENI. CDR3 residues: CASAPPDYLWEQYF. The CDR3 region has the DNA TGTGCCAGCGCACCACCCGACTACCTCTGGGAGCAGTACTTC.

The chain joins TRBV30 to TRBJ2-7, with TRBD2 matching 7 bases. Germline CDR1 GTSNPN, CDR2 SVGIG (reference sequence). With 8 bases clipped from V and 1 base from J, the junction kept 8 bases outside the gene matches. The CDR3 loop spans 13 amino acids. The CDR3 loop is CAGSGMGSYEQYF. Here the CDR3 DNA reads TGTGCCGGAAGCGGGATGGGATCCTACGAGCAGTACTTC.

This clonotype was detected many times. The chain combines TRBV11-2 with TRBJ1-2, with TRBD1 matching over 9 bases. The CDR3 covers 16 residues. The germline V gene encodes CDR1 SGHAT and CDR2 FQNNGV. The ends lost 5 bases at V and 4 bases at J; junction bases unmatched: 11. In DNA, the CDR3 is TGTGCCAGCAGCCGCCTTGGAAAGGACAGGGGCTATGGCTACACCTTC. Amino acids: CASSRLGKDRGYGYTF.

This clonotype was recorded at least ten times. The chain's CDR3 is CASSLASGQGNYGYTF. The CDR3 coding sequence is TGTGCCAGCAGCTTAGCGTCGGGACAGGGGAACTATGGCTACACCTTC. V and J are TRBV7-9 and TRBJ1-2, with 10 bases lining up with TRBD1. After removal of 0 bases from V and 2 bases from J, the junction contained 3 bases not matched to a gene. The CDR3 spans 16 residues. The germline CDR1 and CDR2 sequences are SEHNR and FQNEAQ (reference sequence).

The chain links TRBV4-1 to TRBJ2-4; D call uncertain. Trimming cost V 5 bases and J 7 bases, with 18 bases left between them. The CDR3 loop spans 15 amino acids. Germline V CDR1 and CDR2: MGHRA, YSYEKL. This CDR3 reads CASSAAAEQWNIQYF. Written as DNA, the CDR3 is TGCGCCAGCAGCGCCGCAGCAGAGCAGTGGAACATTCAGTACTTC.

This chain joins TRBV7-9 and TRBJ2-5; 10 bases are a match to TRBD1. This CDR3 is built from 15 residues. Germline CDR1 reads SEHNR; CDR2 reads FQNEAQ (reference sequence). V dropped 4 bases and J dropped 9; count of bases not matched to a gene: 11. The CDR3 here is CASSSRRTGGEAQYF. The CDR3 nucleotides read TGTGCCAGCAGCTCCCGTAGGACAGGGGGTGAGGCCCAGTACTTC. Combining the CDR3 with reference TRBV7-9 and TRBJ2-5 gives the whole variable domain DTGVSQNPRHKITKRGQNVTFRCDPISEHNRLYWYRQTLGQGPEFLTYFQNEAQLEKSRLLSDRFSAERPKGSFSTLEIQRTEQGDSAMYLCASSSRRTGGEAQYFGPGTRLLVL.

This clonotype was counted at least ten times. Here the CDR3 reads CSVGGDPVGEQYF. CDR3 DNA: TGCAGCGTGGGGGGGGATCCCGTTGGGGAGCAGTACTTC. V gene TRBV29-1 combines with J gene TRBJ2-7, with 7 positions matching TRBD2. Germline CDR1 reads SQVTM; CDR2 reads ANQGSEA. Trimming at V came to 6 bases and at J to 7 bases, leaving 12 bases not matched to a gene. CDR3 length equals 13 residues.

This chain connects TRBV6-2 or TRBV6-3 to TRBJ2-2; 8 bases line up with TRBD2. The length of the CDR3 is 15 residues. Losses at the gene ends were 8 bases for V and 2 bases for J; bases not matched to a gene: 7. Germline lookup yields CDR1 MNHEY and CDR2 SVGEGT. The CDR3 DNA is TGTGCCAGCCGACGGGGGGGGCTCAACACCGGGGAGCTGTTTTTT. Protein product: CASRRGGLNTGELFF.

J is TRBJ2-1 and V is TRBV19; maybe TRBD2 (6 bases). The V gene lost 6 bases and the J gene lost 0 bases, with 9 bases spanning the gap. The germline CDR1 and CDR2 sequences are LNHDA and SQIVND (reference sequence). The CDR3 is 14 residues long. The DNA for the CDR3 is TGTGCCAGTAGGGGGACTTACTCCTACAATGAGCAGTTCTTC. It yields the protein CASRGTYSYNEQFF.

V is TRBV29-1 and J is TRBJ2-2; D possibly uses TRBD1 or TRBD2 (5 bases each). V was clipped by 8 bases and J by 1 base, with 20 bases between them. CDR1 SQVTM and CDR2 ANQGSEA come from the germline V gene. There are 16 residues in the CDR3. CDR3 loop: CSINKPGTGNTGELFF. DNA for the CDR3: TGCAGCATTAATAAGCCCGGGACCGGGAACACCGGGGAGCTGTTTTTT.

The chain is built from TRBV19 and TRBJ2-1, with D maybe TRBD1 (5 bases). Trimming removed 10 bases at V and 0 bases at J, with 10 bases between. In germline, CDR1 is LNHDA, CDR2 SQIVND (reference sequence). This CDR3 contains 13 residues. CDR3 in amino acids: CATRGSSYNEQFF. The CDR3 nucleotides read TGTGCCACTAGGGGAAGCTCCTACAATGAGCAGTTCTTC.

J is TRBJ2-6 and V is TRBV3-1; D ambiguous. Germline CDR1 reads LGHDT; CDR2 reads YNNKEL (reference sequence). The CDR3 loop spans 20 amino acids. V shed 3 bases and J shed 1 base, with 22 bases lying between them. The CDR3 nucleotides are TGTGCCAGCAGCCACTCTCAGCTGAGAACTCGTGGATCTGGGGCCAACGTCCTGACTTTC. Translated, it gives CASSHSQLRTRGSGANVLTF.

This clonotype was seen ten or more times. The V and J genes are TRBV20-1 and TRBJ2-1; perhaps TRBD1 as D (6 bases). With 2 bases removed from V and 7 bases from J, the gap between germline ends came to 15 bases. The CDR3 has 14 amino acids. In germline, CDR1 is DFQATT, CDR2 SNEGSKA (reference sequence). The CDR3 sequence is CSARTPWDKNEQFF. The CDR3 DNA follows: TGCAGTGCTAGAACCCCTTGGGACAAAAATGAGCAGTTCTTC.

There are many counts of this clonotype. The chain uses TRBV3-1 and TRBJ2-7; no clear D gene. The V gene lost 0 bases and the J gene lost 6 bases, with 9 bases spanning the gap. Germline V gene data show CDR1 as LGHDT and CDR2 as YNNKEL (reference sequence). The CDR3 has 13 residues. The CDR3 coding sequence is TGTGCCAGCAGCCAAGATCCGGGTTTCGAGCAGTACTTC. Protein: CASSQDPGFEQYF.

This clonotype was seen many times. The CDR3 DNA follows: TGTGCCAGCTCCAACTTGGGGAATGGTCATCAGCCCCAGCATTTT. Translated: CASSNLGNGHQPQHF. This rearrangement joins TRBV27 to TRBJ1-5; D ambiguous. Germline V gene sequence: CDR1 MNHEY, CDR2 SMNVEV (reference sequence). CDR3 size: 15 residues. Trimming cost V 8 bases and J 5 bases, with 19 bases left between them.

The V gene is TRBV11-2, the J gene TRBJ2-3; D perhaps matches TRBD2 (5 bases). Germline CDR1 is SGHAT and CDR2 is FQNNGV. Trimming stripped 5 bases from V and 6 bases from J, with 21 bases between. The CDR3 consists of 16 residues. The CDR3 coding sequence is TGTGCCAGCAGCCCGAGAGGACTGCCTCCAATCGATACGCAGTATTTT. Protein product: CASSPRGLPPIDTQYF.

This clonotype came up a few times. V usage is TRBV10-1 and J usage is TRBJ2-1, with 7 bases identical to TRBD1. The V segment lost 0 bases and the J segment 3 bases; nucleotides outside the gene matches: 5. Germline V CDR1 and CDR2: WNHNN, SYGVQD (reference sequence). The CDR3 covers 16 residues. Here the CDR3 DNA reads TGCGCCAGCAGTGAGTCTAAACAGGGGATCTACAATGAGCAGTTCTTC. Its translation: CASSESKQGIYNEQFF.

This clonotype was counted many times. The chain carries TRBV18 and TRBJ2-1; unclear D gene. The CDR3 contains 13 residues. Per germline, CDR1 KGHSH and CDR2 LQKENI. V lost 2 bases, J lost 5 bases, and 7 bases lay in between. Here the CDR3 DNA reads TGTGCCAGCTCACCATCGCTAGACAATGAGCAGTTCTTC. This gives the protein CASSPSLDNEQFF.